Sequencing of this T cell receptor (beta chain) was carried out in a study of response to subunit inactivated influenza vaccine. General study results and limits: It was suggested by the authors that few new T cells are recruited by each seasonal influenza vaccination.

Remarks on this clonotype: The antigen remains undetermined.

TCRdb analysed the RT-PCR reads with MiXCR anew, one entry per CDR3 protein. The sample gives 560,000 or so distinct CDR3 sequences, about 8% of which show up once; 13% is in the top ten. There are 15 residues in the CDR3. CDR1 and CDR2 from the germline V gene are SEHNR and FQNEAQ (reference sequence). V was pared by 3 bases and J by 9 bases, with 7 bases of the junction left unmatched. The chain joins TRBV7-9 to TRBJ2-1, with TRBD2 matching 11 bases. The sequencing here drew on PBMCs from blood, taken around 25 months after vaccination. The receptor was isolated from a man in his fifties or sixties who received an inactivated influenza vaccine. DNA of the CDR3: TGTGCCAGCAGCTTCTCGGTAGCGGGAGGGTCTGAGCAGTTCTTC. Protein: CASSFSVAGGSEQFF.